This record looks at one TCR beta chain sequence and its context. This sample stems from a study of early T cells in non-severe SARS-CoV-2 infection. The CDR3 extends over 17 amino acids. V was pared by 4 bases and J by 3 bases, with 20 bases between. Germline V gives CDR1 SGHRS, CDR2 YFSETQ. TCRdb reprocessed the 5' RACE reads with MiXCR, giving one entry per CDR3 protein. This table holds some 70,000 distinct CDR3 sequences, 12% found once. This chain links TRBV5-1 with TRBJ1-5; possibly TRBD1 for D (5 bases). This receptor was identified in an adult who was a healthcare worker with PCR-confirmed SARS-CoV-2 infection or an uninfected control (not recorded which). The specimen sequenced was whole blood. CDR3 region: CASSPGPPTVNNQPQHF. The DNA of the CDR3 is TGCGCCAGCAGCCCCGGACCCCCGACAGTTAACAATCAGCCCCAGCATTTT.